These T cell receptor beta chains were read from a single sample in a study of early T cells in non-severe SARS-CoV-2 infection. TCRdb reanalysed the 5' RACE reads using MiXCR and keeps one entry per CDR3 protein. The sample consists of roughly 81,000 distinct CDR3 sequences, less than 8% of them appearing once. The sample was whole blood. The receptors stem from an adult who was a healthcare worker with PCR-confirmed SARS-CoV-2 infection or an uninfected control (not recorded which). Each CDR3 is given with its conserved first and last residue. A D gene is named only where the DNA matches it firmly. Expanded clones are given a class, and other clones once, few, many or no size at all.

J gene,D gene,clone size,V gene,CDR3 protein,CDR3 DNA
TRBJ1-4,TRBD1,many,TRBV28,CASKAGQGAGTNEKLFF,TGTGCCAGCAAAGCGGGACAGGGGGCAGGAACTAATGAAAAACTGTTTTTT
TRBJ1-1,NA,many,TRBV6-2/TRBV6-3,CASSGPRVDTEAFF,TGTGCCAGCAGTGGTCCTAGGGTCGACACTGAAGCTTTCTTT
TRBJ2-1,NA,many,TRBV27,CASSLDNPSNEQFF,TGTGCCAGCAGTTTAGACAACCCCTCCAATGAGCAGTTCTTC
TRBJ2-1,TRBD2,many,TRBV11-2,CASSLLAEEQFF,TGTGCCAGCAGCCTCCTAGCGGAAGAGCAGTTCTTC
TRBJ1-6,NA,many,TRBV27,CASSWTGSYNSPLHF,TGTGCCAGCAGTTGGACCGGGAGCTATAATTCACCCCTCCACTTT
TRBJ2-3,NA,NA,TRBV18,CASSPRSVGDTQYF,TGTGCCAGCTCACCTAGATCGGTGGGTGATACGCAGTATTTT
TRBJ2-1,TRBD2,NA,TRBV5-6,CASTDTQGGPSYNEQFF,TGTGCCAGCACCGATACCCAGGGAGGGCCGTCATACAATGAGCAGTTCTTC
TRBJ1-6,TRBD1,few,TRBV30,CAWTITGGSENSPLHF,TGTGCCTGGACGATCACAGGGGGCTCAGAAAATTCACCCCTCCACTTT
TRBJ1-2,NA,many,TRBV7-7,CASCYGYTF,TGTGCCAGCTGCTATGGCTACACCTTC
TRBJ2-5,TRBD1,few,TRBV5-1,CASSWDRGLDSETQYF,TGCGCCAGCAGCTGGGACAGGGGGCTTGACTCAGAGACCCAGTACTTC
TRBJ2-2,TRBD2,NA,TRBV27,CASRTSANTGELFF,TGTGCCAGCCGGACTAGCGCGAACACCGGGGAGCTGTTTTTT
TRBJ1-3,TRBD1,NA,TRBV7-6,CASSSTDRGTGNTIYF,TGTGCCAGCAGCTCCACGGACAGGGGAACTGGAAACACCATATATTTT
TRBJ2-7,TRBD1,NA,TRBV5-1,CASSLETGKNYEQYF,TGCGCCAGCAGCTTGGAGACAGGGAAAAACTACGAGCAGTACTTC
TRBJ1-6,NA,many,TRBV25-1,CASQLGSSYNSPLHF,TGTGCCAGCCAACTAGGAAGCTCCTATAATTCACCCCTCCACTTT
TRBJ1-2,NA,NA,TRBV6-1,CASGRDYGYTF,TGTGCCAGCGGGCGGGACTATGGCTACACCTTC
TRBJ2-7,NA,NA,TRBV7-9,CASQGTISYEQYF,TGTGCCAGCCAGGGCACTATATCCTACGAGCAGTACTTC
TRBJ2-7,NA,many,TRBV6-5,CASSYYSSAPVHEQYF,TGTGCCAGCAGTTACTACTCCTCGGCTCCAGTCCACGAGCAGTACTTC
TRBJ2-1,NA,many,TRBV10-1,CASSGRAHNEQFF,TGCGCCAGCAGTGGCCGGGCGCACAATGAGCAGTTCTTC
TRBJ1-2,TRBD1,many,TRBV7-2,CASSWDRDSGYTF,TGTGCCAGCAGCTGGGACAGGGACTCTGGCTACACCTTC
TRBJ1-5,NA,few,TRBV11-2,CASSQEWGPSQPQHF,TGTGCCAGCAGCCAGGAGTGGGGCCCCAGCCAGCCCCAGCATTTT
TRBJ2-7,NA,few,TRBV20-1,CSARDLVGYEQYF,TGCAGTGCTAGAGATTTAGTTGGCTACGAGCAGTACTTC
TRBJ2-7,TRBD2,NA,TRBV7-8,CASSFFSGSSYEQYF,TGTGCCAGCAGCTTCTTTAGCGGGAGCTCCTACGAGCAGTACTTC
TRBJ1-1,TRBD1,many,TRBV4-3,CASSPLTGGNTEAFF,TGCGCCAGCAGTCCCTTGACAGGGGGCAACACTGAAGCTTTCTTT
TRBJ1-1,TRBD1,many,TRBV18,CASSPDREQAFF,TGTGCCAGCTCACCCGACAGGGAACAAGCTTTCTTT
TRBJ2-2,NA,NA,TRBV19,CASSIGANTGELFF,TGTGCCAGTAGTATCGGGGCCAACACCGGGGAGCTGTTTTTT
TRBJ2-5,NA,NA,TRBV19,CASSQFLQETQYF,TGTGCCAGTAGCCAATTCCTTCAAGAGACCCAGTACTTC
TRBJ2-2,NA,NA,TRBV11-2,CASSLETPSGAGELFF,TGTGCCAGCAGCCTGGAGACCCCTTCCGGGGCCGGGGAGCTGTTTTTT
TRBJ2-3,TRBD1,NA,TRBV9,CASSPRTGGWSDTQYF,TGTGCCAGCAGCCCCCGTACAGGGGGATGGTCAGATACGCAGTATTTT
TRBJ2-1,NA,many,TRBV11-2,CASSLGSSVNEQFF,TGTGCCAGCAGCTTAGGTTCTAGCGTTAATGAGCAGTTCTTC
TRBJ2-3,NA,few,TRBV4-3,CASSQGAGGTDTQYF,TGCGCCAGCAGCCAAGGGGCAGGGGGGACAGATACGCAGTATTTT
TRBJ1-1,NA,few,TRBV3-1,CASSQASGAWTEAFF,TGTGCCAGCAGCCAAGCTAGCGGGGCATGGACTGAAGCTTTCTTT
TRBJ1-1,NA,many,TRBV28,CASISVNTEAFF,TGTGCCAGCATCTCCGTGAACACTGAAGCTTTCTTT
TRBJ1-1,NA,many,TRBV30,CAWSVSGDTEAFF,TGTGCCTGGAGTGTTTCGGGGGACACTGAAGCTTTCTTT
TRBJ2-3,NA,many,TRBV28,CASSSLGRKRGTDTQYF,TGTGCCAGCAGTTCGCTAGGACGGAAGAGGGGCACAGATACGCAGTATTTT
TRBJ1-4,TRBD1,many,TRBV12-3/TRBV12-4,CASSDRGLANEKLFF,TGTGCCAGCAGCGACAGGGGGCTGGCTAATGAAAAACTGTTTTTT
TRBJ2-1,NA,NA,TRBV29-1,CSVGGNEQFF,TGCAGCGTTGGGGGGAATGAGCAGTTCTTC
TRBJ1-1,NA,few,TRBV11-2,CASSLVNSPNTEAFF,TGTGCCAGCAGCTTAGTGAATTCACCGAACACTGAAGCTTTCTTT
TRBJ1-2,NA,NA,TRBV7-2,CASTGGLGDGYTF,TGTGCCAGCACCGGCGGTTTGGGGGATGGCTACACCTTC
TRBJ1-2,NA,many,TRBV7-9,CASSPQGRLGYTF,TGTGCCAGCAGCCCCCAGGGGAGATTGGGCTACACCTTC
TRBJ2-3,TRBD2,NA,TRBV20-1,CSARLGGGAVDTQYF,TGCAGTGCTAGATTGGGGGGAGGGGCCGTAGATACGCAGTATTTT
TRBJ2-1,TRBD2,many,TRBV20-1,CSARKLAGVDEQFF,TGCAGTGCTAGGAAGCTAGCGGGAGTGGATGAGCAGTTCTTC
TRBJ2-2,NA,many,TRBV5-6,CASSRGPDNTGELFF,TGTGCCAGCAGCCGCGGGCCGGATAACACCGGGGAGCTGTTTTTT
TRBJ2-2,TRBD2,NA,TRBV3-1,CVSSQGAGTGELFF,TGTGTCAGCAGCCAAGGAGCGGGGACCGGGGAGCTGTTTTTT
TRBJ1-4,TRBD1,few,TRBV19,CASGDRGRTEKLFF,TGTGCCAGTGGGGACAGGGGGCGTACGGAAAAACTGTTTTTT
TRBJ2-1,TRBD2,few,TRBV14,CASSHFPPSGRFSYNEQFF,TGTGCCAGCAGCCACTTCCCACCTAGCGGGAGGTTTTCCTACAATGAGCAGTTCTTC
TRBJ2-2,NA,NA,TRBV6-6,CASSQRRDTGELFF,TGTGCCAGCAGCCAACGCCGGGACACCGGGGAGCTGTTTTTT
TRBJ2-2,NA,NA,TRBV11-3,CASSSTPTGELFF,TGTGCCAGCAGTTCCACACCGACCGGGGAGCTGTTTTTT
TRBJ2-5,TRBD1,many,TRBV24-1,CATSDWTGEWSGEETQYF,TGTGCCACCAGTGATTGGACAGGGGAGTGGTCGGGCGAGGAGACCCAGTACTTC
TRBJ2-3,NA,NA,TRBV7-9,CASTEAHTQYF,TGTGCCAGCACGGAAGCGCATACGCAGTATTTT
TRBJ2-7,TRBD1,many,TRBV3-1,CASSDLIKPTGRLYEQYF,TGTGCCAGCAGCGACCTAATTAAACCGACAGGGCGGTTGTACGAGCAGTACTTC
TRBJ2-7,TRBD1,many,TRBV12-3/TRBV12-4,CASSLGTASYEQYF,TGTGCCAGCAGTCTTGGGACAGCGTCCTACGAGCAGTACTTC
TRBJ1-6,TRBD1,few,TRBV6-2/TRBV6-3,CASSSGTGVSPLHF,TGTGCCAGCAGCTCCGGGACAGGTGTTTCACCCCTCCACTTT
TRBJ2-7,TRBD1,NA,TRBV19,CASSATGTATYEQYF,TGTGCCAGTAGTGCAACCGGGACAGCAACCTACGAGCAGTACTTC
TRBJ1-1,NA,many,TRBV20-1,CSARAGLDTEAFF,TGCAGTGCTAGGGCCGGGCTGGACACTGAAGCTTTCTTT
TRBJ1-2,NA,few,TRBV20-1,CSARDRGRGGYGYTF,TGCAGTGCTAGAGATAGGGGAAGGGGAGGGTATGGCTACACCTTC
TRBJ2-1,TRBD2,many,TRBV24-1,CATSPRTGGLNEQFF,TGTGCCACCAGTCCTCGAACGGGGGGGCTGAATGAGCAGTTCTTC
TRBJ2-1,TRBD2,few,TRBV7-6,CASSLRSGGIDEQFF,TGTGCCAGCAGCTTACGCAGCGGGGGGATTGATGAGCAGTTCTTC